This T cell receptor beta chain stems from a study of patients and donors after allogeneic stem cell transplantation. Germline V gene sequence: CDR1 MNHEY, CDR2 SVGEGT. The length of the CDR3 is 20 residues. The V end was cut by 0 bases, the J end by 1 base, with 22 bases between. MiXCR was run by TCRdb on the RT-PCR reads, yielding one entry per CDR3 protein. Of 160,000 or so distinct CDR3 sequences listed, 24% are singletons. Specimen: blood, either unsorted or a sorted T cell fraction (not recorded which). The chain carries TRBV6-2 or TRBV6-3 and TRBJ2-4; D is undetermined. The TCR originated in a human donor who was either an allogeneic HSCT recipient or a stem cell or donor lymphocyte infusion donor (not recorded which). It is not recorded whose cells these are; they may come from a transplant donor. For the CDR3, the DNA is TGTGCCAGCAGTTACTCGAGAAGTTCTCTCCCCTTTCATGCCAAAAACATTCAGTACTTC. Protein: CASSYSRSSLPFHAKNIQYF.